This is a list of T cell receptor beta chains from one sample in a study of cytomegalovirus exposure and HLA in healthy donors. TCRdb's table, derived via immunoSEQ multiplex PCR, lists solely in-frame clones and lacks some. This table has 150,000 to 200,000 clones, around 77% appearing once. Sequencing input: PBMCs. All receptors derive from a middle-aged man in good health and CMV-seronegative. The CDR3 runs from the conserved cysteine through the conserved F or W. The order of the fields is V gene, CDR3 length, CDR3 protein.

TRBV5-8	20	CASSNPSIDRGIYSNQPQHF
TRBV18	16	CASSRGDRGVTYEQYF
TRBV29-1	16	CSVEAVRQGNTGELFF
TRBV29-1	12	CSVLRESETQYF
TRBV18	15	CASSLTRSSYNEQFF
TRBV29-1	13	CSVVYPGLYEQYF
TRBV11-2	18	CASRAGQMSLFWSGELFF
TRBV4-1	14	CASSQGQGEWTQYF
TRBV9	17	CASSVTSGRASTDTQYF
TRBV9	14	CASSVELAGNTQYF
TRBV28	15	CASRPGQGGGTEAFF
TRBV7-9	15	CASSDGGQGNYGYTF
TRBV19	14	CASSIVGGNTEAFF
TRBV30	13	CAWSPQGAQPQHF
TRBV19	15	CASSYYDGNNEKLFF
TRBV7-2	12	CASSTYTDTQYF
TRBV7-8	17	CASSLAGRVAPYYGYTF
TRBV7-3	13	CASSLSRSNEQFF
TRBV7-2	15	CASSLAGGLPDTQYF
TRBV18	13	CASSLQGGTEAFF
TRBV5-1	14	CASSSGTRAETQYF
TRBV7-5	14	CVRSLMRGRDTQYF
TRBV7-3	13	CASSPGSGETQYF
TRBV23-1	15	CASSLLPGTNQPQHF
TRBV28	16	CASSSIRDSPSYEQYF
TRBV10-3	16	CAISPRQTDSSYEQYF
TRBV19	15	CASSLSVTTNYGYTF
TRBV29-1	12	CSAPTGVTEAFF
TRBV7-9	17	CASSQRGGGPMGDTQYF
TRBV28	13	CASSRQGPYEQYF
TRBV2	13	CASSDERYNEQFF
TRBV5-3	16	CARSLLRQGWNQPQHF
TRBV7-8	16	CASAGGGGGGHTEAFF
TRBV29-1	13	CSVEAHPGYGYTF
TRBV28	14	CASTAASDSYEQYF
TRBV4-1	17	CASSQGPGRGAGDTQYF
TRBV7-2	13	CASTQAGPGELFF
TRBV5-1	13	CASSPGTQETQYF
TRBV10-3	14	CAISVAGESRTQHF
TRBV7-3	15	CASSLKAGGAYGYTF
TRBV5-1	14	CASSLEDYTDTQYF
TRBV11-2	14	CASSPNGANYGYTF
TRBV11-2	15	CASSFSTSGTHEQYF
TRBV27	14	CASSLLGSNTEAFF
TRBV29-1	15	CSTDGGQGYSYEQYF
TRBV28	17	CASTPPPGRGLGNTIYF
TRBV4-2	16	CASSRGGQAGGNTIYF
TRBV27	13	CASSHESWTEAFF
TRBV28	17	CASSSSTGLPLNTEAFF
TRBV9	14	CASSVGGLANIQYF